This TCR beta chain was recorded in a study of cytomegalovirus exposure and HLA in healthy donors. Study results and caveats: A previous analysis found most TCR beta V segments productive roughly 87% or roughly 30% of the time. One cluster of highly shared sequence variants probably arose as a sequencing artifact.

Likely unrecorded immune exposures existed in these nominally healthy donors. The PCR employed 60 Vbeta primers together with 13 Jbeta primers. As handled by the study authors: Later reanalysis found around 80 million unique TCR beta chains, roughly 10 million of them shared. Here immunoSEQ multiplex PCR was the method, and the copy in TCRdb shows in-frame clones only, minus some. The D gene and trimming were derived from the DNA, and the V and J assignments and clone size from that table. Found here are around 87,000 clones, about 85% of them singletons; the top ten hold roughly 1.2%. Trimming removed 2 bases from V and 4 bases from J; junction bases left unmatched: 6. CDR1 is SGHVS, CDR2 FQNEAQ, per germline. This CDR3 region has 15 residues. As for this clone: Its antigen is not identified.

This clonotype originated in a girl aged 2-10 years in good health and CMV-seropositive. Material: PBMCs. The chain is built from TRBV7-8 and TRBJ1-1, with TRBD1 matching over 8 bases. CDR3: CASSLTTGAGTEAFF. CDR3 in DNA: TGTGCCAGCAGCTTAACGACAGGGGCCGGCACTGAAGCTTTCTTT.